This TCR beta chain was retrieved from a study of CD8+CD57+ T cells in acquired aplastic anemia. Across the whole study: Sorted CD4+ plus CD8+ cells gave DNA averaging roughly 3 ug. Findings and caveats of the study: About 30 shared CD8+ CDR3s appeared highly expressed within patients' immunodominant clones.

CDR1 is DFQATT, CDR2 SNEGSKA, per germline (reference sequence). The CDR3 consists of 13 residues. Trimming took 6 bases from V and 6 from J; bases not matched to a gene: 10. An expansion of CD8+CD57+ cells by flow cytometry had been shown in patients chosen for sequencing. At blood sampling, none of the patients had yet received therapy. Investigators profiled TCR beta VDJ and CDR3 from genomic DNA template. MiXCR, applied by TCRdb to the reads, yields one record per CDR3 protein. The sample lists around 200,000 distinct CDR3 sequences, about three fifths occurring once. This clonotype came up a few times. Its specificity is not known.

This chain connects TRBV20-1 to TRBJ2-7, with TRBD1 matching 8 bases. The sequence came from a human donor with aplastic anemia. Sample: sorted CD4+, CD8+, or CD8+CD57+ T cells (not recorded which) from PBMCs. CDR3 in DNA: TGCAGTGCCCAACGGGACAGGCAGGGCGAGCAGTACTTC. Translating gives CSAQRDRQGEQYF.